These 2 T cell receptor beta chains share one sample of origin, sequenced in a study of PD-1 blockade in classical Hodgkin lymphoma (dated by TCRdb to 2018 to 2020). Reading the label with the study, this specimen's time point is: cycle 4 day 1 (C4D1), after five to seven weeks of nivolumab. All trial patients had relapsed after autologous stem cell transplantation, with cohorts A, B and C differing in prior brentuximab vedotin exposure. Libraries were prepared through the immunoSEQ multiplex PCR assay. TCRdb mirrors the immuneACCESS table, restricted to in-frame sequences. Some clones are absent from its copies; in checked studies, under half trace to an unresolved V gene, and the reason for the others is unknown. The sample contains more than 95,000 clones, roughly nine tenths of them found a single time. Of the sample, around 20% falls within the top ten clones. The sample in question was peripheral blood mononuclear cells (PBMCs), obtained before the fourth cycle of nivolumab. These receptor sequences come from a human donor with classical Hodgkin lymphoma.

The chain joins TRBV5-4 to TRBJ1-1, with D perhaps matching TRBD1 (6 bases). Germline V gives CDR1 SGHNT, CDR2 YYREEE (reference sequence). V was trimmed by 0 bases and J by 3 bases, leaving 9 bases between them. CDR3 length: 14 amino acids. The CDR3 sequence: CASSLATGYTEAFF. The CDR3 DNA reads TGTGCCAGCAGCTTGGCGACAGGTTACACTGAAGCTTTCTTT.

CDR3: CAWSVFDRSYEQYF. In DNA, the CDR3 is TGTGCCTGGAGTGTATTTGACCGTTCCTACGAGCAGTACTTC. The chain has TRBV30 and TRBJ2-7; no definite D call. This CDR3 comprises 14 residues. CDR1 is GTSNPN, CDR2 SVGIG, per germline (reference sequence). With 0 bases removed from V and 1 base from J, the gap between germline ends came to 10 bases.